Below are 16 T cell receptor beta chains sequenced from a single sample in a study of blood T cell repertoires in COVID-19. Using immunoSEQ multiplex PCR, the repertoire was profiled, and TCRdb retains in-frame clones only, with some absent. The sample carries approximately 210,000 clones, 82% recorded once. The sequencing input was peripheral blood. The receptors come from a woman older than 75 with acute or convalescent COVID-19.

The chain couples TRBV28 to TRBJ1-4; the match to TRBD1 covers 8 bases. Germline V lookup: CDR1 MDHEN, CDR2 SYDVKM. V dropped 6 bases and J dropped 5; count of bases not matched to a gene: 8. The length of the CDR3 is 15 residues. CDR3 sequence reads: CASRTPGQVNEKLFF. The CDR3 DNA reads as TGTGCCAGCAGAACTCCGGGACAGGTGAATGAAAAACTGTTTTTT.

The chain employs TRBV4-2 and TRBJ1-1, with a weak D call TRBD1 (5 bases). Per the germline V gene, CDR1 is LGHNA and CDR2 is YNFKEQ. V was trimmed by 0 bases and J by 2 bases, leaving 13 bases between them. The CDR3 covers 16 residues. The CDR3 is CASSQDWGVLNTEAFF. The CDR3 bases are TGTGCCAGCAGCCAAGATTGGGGGGTATTAAACACTGAAGCTTTCTTT.

This chain joins TRBV3-1 (or the pseudogene TRBV3-2) and TRBJ1-6; weak D call: TRBD1 (5 bases). Germline V CDR1 and CDR2: LGHDT, YNNKEL (reference sequence). The CDR3 spans 16 residues. Trimming stripped 4 bases from V and 9 bases from J, with 19 bases between. The chain's CDR3 is CASSLNAGTGGSPLHF. The DNA for the CDR3 is TGTGCCAGCAGCCTAAACGCCGGGACTGGTGGTTCACCCCTCCACTTT.

The chain carries TRBV7-3 and TRBJ2-2; D perhaps matches TRBD2 (5 bases). This CDR3 region has 14 residues. Looked up from germline, CDR1 is SGHTA and CDR2 is FQGTGA. The V end lost 1 base, the J end lost 7 bases, and 10 bases lay between the germline ends. As DNA, the CDR3 is TGTGCCAGCAGCTTAATGGCAGCGGACGGGGAGCTGTTTTTT. Translating it yields CASSLMAADGELFF.

This clone was counted a few times. V usage is TRBV12-3 or TRBV12-4 and J usage is TRBJ2-2; D is possibly TRBD2 (5 bases). The CDR3 runs 12 residues. V dropped 6 bases and J dropped 6 bases, with 8 bases sitting between them. CDR3 nucleotide sequence: TGTGCCAGCAGGGAGGTGCCCGGGGAGCTGTTTTTT. It specifies CASREVPGELFF.

This chain's CDR3 is CAISEVYSNYGYTF. The CDR3 DNA is TGTGCCATCAGTGAGGTCTACAGCAACTATGGCTACACCTTC. The chain couples TRBV10-3 to TRBJ1-2; D uncertain. Germline V gene data show CDR1 as ENHRY and CDR2 as SYGVKD. Trimming cost V 2 bases and J 2 bases, with 9 bases left between them. CDR3 length: 14 residues.

The chain joins TRBV15 to TRBJ2-3; 13 nucleotides align to TRBD2. The CDR3 loop spans 20 amino acids. The ends lost 1 base at V and 0 bases at J; junction bases unmatched: 10. Germline values: CDR1 LNHNV, CDR2 YYDKDF (reference sequence). CDR3 DNA: TGTGCCACCAGCAGAGCCAGGACTAGCGGGGGTGCAGGTAGCACAGATACGCAGTATTTT. Encoded protein: CATSRARTSGGAGSTDTQYF.

This chain joins TRBV27 and TRBJ2-7, with D possibly being TRBD1 (5 bases). This CDR3 region has 15 residues. Per the germline V gene, CDR1 is MNHEY and CDR2 is SMNVEV (reference sequence). The germline V and J ends were trimmed by 0 bases and 3 bases, with 12 bases remaining between them. The CDR3 nucleotides read TGTGCCAGCAGTTTATCGGCTGGGGCGGACTACGAGCAGTACTTC. This codes for CASSLSAGADYEQYF.

V is TRBV12-3 or TRBV12-4 and J is TRBJ2-1, with D tentatively TRBD1 (5 bases). Between the trimmed V and J ends, which lost 5 bases and 15 bases, there was a span of 17 bases. The CDR3 is made up of 12 amino acids. The CDR3 DNA reads as TGTGCCAGCAGTCCAATGGGGCTCTCTCTGTTCTTC. The encoded protein is CASSPMGLSLFF.

The CDR3 here is CASSPPRTGSSYNEQFF. In DNA form, the CDR3 reads TGTGCCAGCAGCCCACCCCGGACAGGGAGCTCCTACAATGAGCAGTTCTTC. This sequence joins TRBV7-9 and TRBJ2-1; 8 bases map to TRBD1. The CDR3 length is 17 residues. The germline gives CDR1 SEHNR, CDR2 FQNEAQ (reference sequence). The ends lost 5 bases at V and 0 bases at J; junction bases unmatched: 9.

The gene calls are TRBV4-1 and TRBJ1-2; unclear D gene. This CDR3 is 12 amino acids long. V gave up 1 base and J gave up 5 bases, with 5 bases separating them. The V gene's germline CDR1 is MGHRA and CDR2 YSYEKL. CDR3 amino acids: CASSQGTYGYTF. In nucleotides, the CDR3 is TGCGCCAGCAGCCAAGGGACTTATGGCTACACCTTC.

V gene TRBV2 combines with J gene TRBJ1-6; 7 nucleotides line up with TRBD1. The junction had 20 bases not matched to a gene; V was cut back by 3 bases and J by 9 bases. Germline V CDR1 and CDR2: SNHLY, FYNNEI. CDR3 length: 19 amino acids. The CDR3 is CASSDSLRRGFGDSSPLHF. The CDR3 nucleotides read TGTGCCAGCAGTGATAGCCTCCGCAGGGGGTTCGGGGATAGTTCACCCCTCCACTTT.

This chain links TRBV19 with TRBJ1-2; 7 positions agree with TRBD1. The CDR3 loop spans 15 amino acids. Losses at the gene ends were 5 bases for V and 0 bases for J; bases not matched to a gene: 6. CDR1 is LNHDA and CDR2 is SQIVND in the germline V gene (reference sequence). The chain's CDR3 is CASSPTGASNYGYTF. The CDR3 DNA reads TGTGCCAGTAGTCCCACAGGGGCCTCTAACTATGGCTACACCTTC.

The chain has TRBV9 and TRBJ2-3; D gene unclear. The V end lost 3 bases, the J end lost 8 bases, and 13 bases lay between the germline ends. Germline values: CDR1 SGDLS, CDR2 YYNGEE. CDR3 size: 13 residues. This CDR3 is CASSAYQSATQYF. In DNA form, the CDR3 reads TGTGCCAGCAGCGCATATCAGTCCGCTACGCAGTATTTT.

The chain is built from TRBV11-2 and TRBJ1-1; D remains unclear. With 3 bases removed from V and 0 bases from J, the gap between germline ends came to 11 bases. Germline values: CDR1 SGHAT, CDR2 FQNNGV. This CDR3 has 15 residues. The CDR3 region has the DNA TGTGCCAGCAGCTTCCGGGGTCCCATGAACACTGAAGCTTTCTTT. Its translation is CASSFRGPMNTEAFF. Together with reference TRBV11-2 and TRBJ1-1, the CDR3 gives the full variable domain: EAGVAQSPRYKIIEKRQSVAFWCNPISGHATLYWYQQILGQGPKLLIQFQNNGVVDDSQLPKDRFSAERLKGVDSTLKIQPAKLEDSAVYLCASSFRGPMNTEAFFGQGTRLTVV.

The chain links TRBV19 to TRBJ2-7; TRBD2 might be the D (6 bases). The CDR3 contains 15 residues. Deletions cut 1 base from V and 4 bases from J, with 14 bases between. Germline assignment: CDR1 LNHDA and CDR2 SQIVND (reference sequence). The DNA for the CDR3 is TGTGCCAGTAGTATAGCGGGGGTAGCCGTTTACGAGCAGTACTTC. Protein product: CASSIAGVAVYEQYF.